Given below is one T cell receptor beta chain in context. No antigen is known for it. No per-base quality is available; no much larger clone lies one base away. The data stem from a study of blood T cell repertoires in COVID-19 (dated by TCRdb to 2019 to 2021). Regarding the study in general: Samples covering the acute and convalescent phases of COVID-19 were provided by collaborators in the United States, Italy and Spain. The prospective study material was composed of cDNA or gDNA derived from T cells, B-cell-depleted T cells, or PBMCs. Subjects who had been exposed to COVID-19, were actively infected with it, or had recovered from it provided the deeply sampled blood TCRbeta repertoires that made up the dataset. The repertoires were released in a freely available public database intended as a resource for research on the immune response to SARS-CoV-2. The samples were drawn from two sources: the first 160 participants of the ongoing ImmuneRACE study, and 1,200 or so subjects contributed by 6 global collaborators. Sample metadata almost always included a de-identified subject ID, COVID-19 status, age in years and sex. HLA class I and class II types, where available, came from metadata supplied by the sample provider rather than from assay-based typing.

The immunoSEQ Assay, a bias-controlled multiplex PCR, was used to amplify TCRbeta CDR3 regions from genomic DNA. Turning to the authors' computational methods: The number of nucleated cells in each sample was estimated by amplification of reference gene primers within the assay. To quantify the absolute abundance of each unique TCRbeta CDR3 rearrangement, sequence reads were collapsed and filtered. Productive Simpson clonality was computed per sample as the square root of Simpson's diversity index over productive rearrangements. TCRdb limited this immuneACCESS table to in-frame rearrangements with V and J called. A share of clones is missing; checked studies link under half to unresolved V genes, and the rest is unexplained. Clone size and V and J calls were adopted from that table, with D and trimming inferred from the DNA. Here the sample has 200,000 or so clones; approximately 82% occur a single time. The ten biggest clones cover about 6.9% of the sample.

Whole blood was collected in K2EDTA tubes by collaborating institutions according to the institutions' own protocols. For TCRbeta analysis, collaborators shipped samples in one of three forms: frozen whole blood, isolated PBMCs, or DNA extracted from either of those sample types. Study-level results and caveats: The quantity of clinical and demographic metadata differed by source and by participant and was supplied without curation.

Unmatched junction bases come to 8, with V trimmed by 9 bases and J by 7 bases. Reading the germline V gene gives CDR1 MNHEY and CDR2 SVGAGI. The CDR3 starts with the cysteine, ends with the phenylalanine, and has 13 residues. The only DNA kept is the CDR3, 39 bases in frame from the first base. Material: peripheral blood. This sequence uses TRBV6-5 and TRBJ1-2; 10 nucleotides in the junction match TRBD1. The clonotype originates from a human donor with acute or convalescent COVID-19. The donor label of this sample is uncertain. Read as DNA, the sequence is TGTGCCAGGCTCGGGACAGGGGTGGCTGGCTACACCTTC. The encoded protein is CARLGTGVAGYTF.